The clone carrying this T cell receptor beta chain is a singleton in its sample. Its antigen is not known. The data originate from a study of cytomegalovirus exposure and HLA in healthy donors. The overall study: Around 80 million unique TCR sequences came from HLA-typed donors in an early release.

The germline V gene encodes CDR1 MNHNS and CDR2 SASEGT. The CDR3 is 13 amino acids. V was cut by 3 bases and J by 4 bases, with 9 bases left in between. This PCR relied on a set of 60 Vbeta primers and 13 Jbeta primers. The data were produced by immunoSEQ multiplex PCR, yet TCRdb's version contains in-frame clones alone and is incomplete. This sample yields 150,000 to 200,000 clones, of which roughly 85% are seen a single time; around 4.8% belongs to the top ten. Study-wide results and caveats: Relative to the approximately 630-donor mean, N-insertions were reportedly fewer in an Asian-associated ancestry cluster in a later analysis. In an earlier analysis, in some 500 donors, most V segments appeared productive either ~87% or ~30% of the time. A few CMV-associated chains were confirmed in vitro to be specific for CMV antigens.

This chain joins TRBV6-1 and TRBJ2-5; maybe TRBD2 (5 bases). The sequenced sample consisted of PBMCs. The source is a woman younger than 45 in good health and CMV-seropositive. The CDR3 nucleotides are TGTGCCAGCAGTGACACTGGGAGAGAGACCCAGTACTTC. This encodes CASSDTGRETQYF.